The clone carrying this T cell receptor beta chain has just a few counts. The CDR3 runs to 15 residues. The V gene's germline CDR1 is MNHEY and CDR2 SVGAGI. V shed 0 bases and J shed 7 bases, with 13 bases lying between them. Participants reported their clinical history, and cohort assignment relied on those reports. In the original analysis: Estimates of nucleated cell counts were drawn from the amplification of reference gene primers. Profiling relied on immunoSEQ multiplex PCR, and the TCRdb table lists in-frame clones only, not all of them. V and J calls and clone size are given by that table; D and trimming were obtained from the DNA. This table has about 360,000 clones, approximately 91% appearing once. These data are taken from a study of blood T cell repertoires in COVID-19. Overall study: Sites in the United States, Italy and Spain provided acute and convalescent COVID-19 samples. The analysed material was cDNA or gDNA that came from T cells, B-cell-depleted T cells, or PBMCs.

The TCR comes from a woman in her thirties or forties with acute COVID-19. V and J are TRBV6-5 and TRBJ1-5; D not resolved. The sequencing input was PBMCs or T cells enriched from blood (not recorded which). Written as DNA, the CDR3 is TGTGCCAGCAGTTACTCGAATTCCCCGGGGCAGCCCCAGCATTTT. Translated, it gives CASSYSNSPGQPQHF.